This TCR beta chain was captured by sequencing in a study of blood T cell repertoires in COVID-19. Generated by immunoSEQ multiplex PCR, the TCRdb table keeps only in-frame clones and is missing some. This sample carries about 54,000 clones, 75% to 85% of them seen once, and the ten largest clones take about 5.3%. Sequenced input: peripheral blood. This sequence was found in an older woman with acute or convalescent COVID-19.

CDR3 sequence reads: CASSDWDRNYGYTF. As DNA, the CDR3 is TGCGCCAGCAGCGATTGGGACAGGAACTATGGCTACACCTTC. This sequence joins TRBV5-1 and TRBJ1-2; 8 bases match TRBD1. The length of the CDR3 is 14 residues. Trimming at V came to 4 bases and at J to 2 bases, leaving 4 bases not matched to a gene. Germline V gene sequence: CDR1 SGHRS, CDR2 YFSETQ. Full variable domain (remainder filled in from reference TRBV5-1 and TRBJ1-2): KAGVTQTPRYLIKTRGQQVTLSCSPISGHRSVSWYQQTPGQGLQFLFEYFSETQRNKGNFPGRFSGRQFSNSRSEMNVSTLELGDSALYLCASSDWDRNYGYTFGSGTRLTVV.